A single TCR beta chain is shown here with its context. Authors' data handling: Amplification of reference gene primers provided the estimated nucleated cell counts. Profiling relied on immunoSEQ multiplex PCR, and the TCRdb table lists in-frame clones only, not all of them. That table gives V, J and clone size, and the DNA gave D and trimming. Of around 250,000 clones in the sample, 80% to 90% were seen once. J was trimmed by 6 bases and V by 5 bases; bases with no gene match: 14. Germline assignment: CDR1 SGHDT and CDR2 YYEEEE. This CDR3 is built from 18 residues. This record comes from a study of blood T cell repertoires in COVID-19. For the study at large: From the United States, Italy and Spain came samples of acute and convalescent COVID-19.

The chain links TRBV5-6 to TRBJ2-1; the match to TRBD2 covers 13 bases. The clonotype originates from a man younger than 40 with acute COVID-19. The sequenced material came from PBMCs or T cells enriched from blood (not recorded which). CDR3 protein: CASRAQPGLAGAGNEQFF. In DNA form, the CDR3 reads TGTGCCAGCAGGGCTCAGCCTGGACTAGCGGGGGCCGGCAATGAGCAGTTCTTC.